A selection of T cell receptor beta chains follows, all from one sample in a study of blood T cell repertoires in COVID-19. This table comes from immunoSEQ multiplex PCR, and its TCRdb copy is limited to in-frame clones, with some not included. The sample yields about 350,000 clones, over 85% seen once. Specimen: peripheral blood. The receptors here all came from a woman aged 55-70 years with COVID-19, enrolled during active disease. Both conserved end residues are part of each CDR3. D genes are given only for firm matches. Clone size is shown for a subset of rows, as once, few, many or a class of expanded clone.

j_gene | d_gene | abundance | v_gene | len | CDR3aa | CDR3nt
TRBJ1-4 | . | . | TRBV18 | 12 | CASSPPSGKLFF | TGTGCCAGCTCACCACCGTCCGGGAAACTGTTTTTT
TRBJ1-3 | . | . | TRBV12-3/TRBV12-4 | 13 | CASRQSGGNTIYF | TGTGCCAGCAGACAAAGCGGTGGAAACACCATATATTTT
TRBJ2-7 | . | . | TRBV6-1 | 14 | CASSETGPSYEQYF | TGTGCCAGCAGTGAAACAGGGCCGTCCTACGAGCAGTACTTC
TRBJ1-1 | . | . | TRBV18 | 16 | CASSPLSAGLNTEAFF | TGTGCCAGCTCACCATTAAGTGCGGGACTTAACACTGAAGCTTTCTTT
TRBJ1-1 | TRBD1 | . | TRBV20-1 | 10 | CSARTGQAFF | TGCAGTGCTAGGACAGGGCAAGCTTTCTTT
TRBJ1-5 | . | . | TRBV24-1 | 13 | CATSDHGGQPQHF | TGTGCCACCAGTGACCACGGGGGTCAGCCCCAGCATTTT
TRBJ1-4 | . | . | TRBV19 | 13 | CASSIRTVEKLFF | TGTGCCAGTAGTATTCGGACAGTCGAAAAACTGTTTTTT
TRBJ2-6 | . | . | TRBV30 | 16 | CAYHRDKSSGANVLTF | TGTGCCTACCACCGGGACAAGAGCTCTGGGGCCAACGTCCTGACTTTC
TRBJ1-2 | . | . | TRBV12-3/TRBV12-4 | 12 | CASSLPGYGYTF | TGTGCCAGCAGTTTACCAGGGTATGGCTACACCTTC
TRBJ1-6 | . | . | TRBV25-1 | 13 | CASTWQYNSPLHF | TGTGCCAGCACGTGGCAGTATAATTCACCCCTCCACTTT
TRBJ2-3 | TRBD2 | . | TRBV2 | 14 | CASNKRGGIDTQYF | TGTGCCAGCAATAAGCGGGGGGGCATAGATACGCAGTATTTT
TRBJ2-4 | TRBD1 | . | TRBV3-1/TRBV3-2 | 13 | CASSLRTGGIQYF | TGTGCCAGCAGCCTTCGGACAGGAGGCATTCAGTACTTC
TRBJ2-7 | TRBD1 | few | TRBV7-8 | 13 | CASSKGQSYEQYF | TGTGCCAGCAGCAAGGGACAGTCCTACGAGCAGTACTTC
TRBJ2-7 | . | . | TRBV5-6 | 14 | CASSSPGVIYEQYF | TGTGCCAGCAGCTCCCCAGGGGTGATCTACGAGCAGTACTTC
TRBJ2-4 | TRBD1 | . | TRBV6-5 | 15 | CASWDRLLAKNIQYF | TGTGCCAGTTGGGACAGGCTTCTAGCCAAAAACATTCAGTACTTC
TRBJ1-3 | . | . | TRBV2 | 16 | CASSEADGLSGNTIYF | TGTGCCAGCAGTGAAGCGGACGGACTCTCTGGAAACACCATATATTTT
TRBJ2-3 | TRBD2 | once | TRBV5-1 | 18 | CASGLSSGGPLSPDTQYF | TGCGCCAGCGGACTTTCTAGCGGGGGACCCCTTAGCCCAGATACGCAGTATTTT
TRBJ2-5 | . | . | TRBV12-5 | 13 | CASGLWRGETQYF | TGTGCTAGTGGTTTATGGCGGGGAGAGACCCAGTACTTC
TRBJ2-2 | . | . | TRBV5-1 | 13 | CASSRTVTGELFF | TGCGCCAGCAGCCGGACTGTCACCGGGGAGCTGTTTTTT
TRBJ2-5 | . | . | TRBV21-1 | 18 | CASNPGLISTVAGETQYF | TGTGCCAGCAACCCTGGCTTGATATCGACTGTAGCGGGGGAGACCCAGTACTTC
TRBJ1-1 | . | . | TRBV10-3 | 14 | CAISPTGLNTEAFF | TGTGCCATCAGTCCCACAGGGTTGAACACTGAAGCTTTCTTT
TRBJ1-5 | . | . | TRBV6-5 | 14 | CASKTGGYNQPQHF | TGTGCCAGCAAGACGGGGGGCTACAATCAGCCCCAGCATTTT
TRBJ2-4 | . | . | TRBV6-5 | 15 | CASSSGQIAKNIQYF | TGTGCCAGCAGTTCCGGACAGATAGCCAAAAACATTCAGTACTTC
TRBJ1-1 | . | . | TRBV6-5 | 14 | CASSRVQTNTEAFF | TGTGCCAGCAGTCGGGTACAAACGAACACTGAAGCTTTCTTT
TRBJ1-4 | . | . | TRBV19 | 13 | CASSIDQNEKLFF | TGTGCCAGTAGTATTGATCAGAATGAAAAACTGTTTTTT
TRBJ2-1 | TRBD2 | . | TRBV5-1 | 15 | CASSLVAGGRDEQFF | TGCGCCAGCAGCTTGGTCGCGGGGGGGCGCGATGAGCAGTTCTTC
TRBJ1-2 | . | . | TRBV18 | 15 | CASSPLRPLTSGYTF | TGTGCCAGCTCACCACTCCGCCCCCTTACTAGTGGCTACACCTTC
TRBJ2-1 | TRBD2 | . | TRBV12-3/TRBV12-4 | 12 | CASSYARLAPFF | TGTGCCAGCAGTTACGCGAGACTAGCCCCGTTCTTC
TRBJ2-2 | . | . | TRBV7-9 | 15 | CASSSRDSGTGELFF | TGTGCCAGCAGCTCTCGTGATAGTGGCACCGGGGAGCTGTTTTTT
TRBJ2-1 | . | . | TRBV7-3 | 16 | CASSWTGTLSYNEQFF | TGTGCCAGCAGCTGGACCGGGACTCTGTCCTACAATGAGCAGTTCTTC
TRBJ2-5 | TRBD1 | . | TRBV19 | 17 | CASSRGTGAIQQETQYF | TGTGCCAGTAGTCGAGGGACAGGGGCGATCCAACAAGAGACCCAGTACTTC
TRBJ1-4 | . | . | TRBV28 | 14 | CASSFIRTNEKLFF | TGTGCCAGCAGTTTTATCCGAACTAATGAAAAACTGTTTTTT
TRBJ2-6 | . | . | TRBV2 | 13 | CASTGSGANVLTF | TGTGCCAGCACGGGCTCTGGGGCCAACGTCCTGACTTTC
TRBJ1-1 | . | once | TRBV13 | 14 | CASSLGQMNTEAFF | TGTGCCAGCAGCTTAGGACAGATGAACACTGAAGCTTTCTTT
TRBJ1-4 | TRBD1 | . | TRBV2 | 14 | CASCPDRVWEKLFF | TGTGCCAGCTGCCCGGACAGGGTTTGGGAAAAACTGTTTTTT
TRBJ1-5 | . | . | TRBV18 | 15 | CASSPQGYSNQPQHF | TGTGCCAGCTCACCACAGGGGTATAGCAATCAGCCCCAGCATTTT
TRBJ2-7 | TRBD1 | . | TRBV3-1/TRBV3-2 | 14 | CASSHPGGGNEQYF | TGTGCCAGCAGCCACCCAGGGGGCGGGAACGAGCAGTACTTC
TRBJ1-2 | . | . | TRBV2 | 17 | CASSEEARALLSSGYTF | TGTGCCAGCAGTGAAGAGGCCAGGGCACTCTTGTCGAGTGGCTACACCTTC
TRBJ2-7 | TRBD1 | . | TRBV5-1 | 15 | CASSSPGQGFYEQYF | TGCGCCAGCAGCTCCCCGGGACAGGGGTTCTACGAGCAGTACTTC
TRBJ1-2 | TRBD1 | once | TRBV2 | 14 | CASSYRGQGSGYTF | TGTGCCAGCAGTTACAGGGGGCAAGGGAGTGGCTACACCTTC
TRBJ1-3 | . | once | TRBV18 | 13 | CASSPSSGNTIYF | TGTGCCAGCTCACCCAGCTCTGGAAACACCATATATTTT
TRBJ2-1 | . | . | TRBV19 | 11 | CASGGWDEQFF | TGTGCCAGTGGAGGGTGGGATGAGCAGTTCTTC
TRBJ2-5 | TRBD1 | . | TRBV9 | 16 | CASSVRTGGFQETQYF | TGTGCCAGCAGCGTTAGGACAGGGGGATTTCAAGAGACCCAGTACTTC
TRBJ1-1 | . | . | TRBV2 | 14 | CASRTDRMNTEAFF | TGTGCCAGCAGAACTGACAGGATGAACACTGAAGCTTTCTTT
TRBJ2-2 | TRBD2 | . | TRBV19 | 14 | CASTGTSHTGELFF | TGTGCCAGTACTGGGACTAGCCACACCGGGGAGCTGTTTTTT
TRBJ2-6 | . | . | TRBV6-5 | 14 | CALDRERGANVLTF | TGTGCCCTGGATCGGGAGAGAGGGGCCAACGTCCTGACTTTC
TRBJ1-4 | . | . | TRBV19 | 13 | CASAQLSNEKLFF | TGTGCCAGCGCACAGCTTTCTAATGAAAAACTGTTTTTT
TRBJ2-3 | . | . | TRBV5-1 | 14 | CASSLAAITDTQYF | TGCGCCAGCAGCTTGGCTGCTATCACAGATACGCAGTATTTT
TRBJ2-7 | . | . | TRBV11-2 | 11 | CASSPGYEQYF | TGTGCCAGCAGCCCGGGGTACGAGCAGTACTTC
TRBJ2-1 | . | . | TRBV21-1 | 17 | CASRGFERGFTYNEQFF | TGTGCCAGCAGAGGGTTTGAGCGGGGGTTTACCTACAATGAGCAGTTCTTC
TRBJ1-6 | . | . | TRBV7-9 | 12 | CASSLTLSPLHF | TGTGCCAGCAGCTTAACGCTATCACCCCTCCACTTT
TRBJ1-2 | . | . | TRBV3-1/TRBV3-2 | 15 | CASSHTPQANYGYTF | TGTGCCAGCAGCCACACTCCACAGGCTAACTATGGCTACACCTTC
TRBJ1-1 | TRBD1 | . | TRBV12-3/TRBV12-4 | 12 | CASRTGDTEAFF | TGTGCCAGCAGAACAGGGGACACTGAAGCTTTCTTT
TRBJ1-1 | . | once | TRBV28 | 12 | CASSLQATEAFF | TGTGCCAGCAGTTTACAGGCCACTGAAGCTTTCTTT
TRBJ1-1 | . | . | TRBV7-9 | 11 | CASSRGGEAFF | TGTGCCAGCAGCCGGGGAGGCGAAGCTTTCTTT